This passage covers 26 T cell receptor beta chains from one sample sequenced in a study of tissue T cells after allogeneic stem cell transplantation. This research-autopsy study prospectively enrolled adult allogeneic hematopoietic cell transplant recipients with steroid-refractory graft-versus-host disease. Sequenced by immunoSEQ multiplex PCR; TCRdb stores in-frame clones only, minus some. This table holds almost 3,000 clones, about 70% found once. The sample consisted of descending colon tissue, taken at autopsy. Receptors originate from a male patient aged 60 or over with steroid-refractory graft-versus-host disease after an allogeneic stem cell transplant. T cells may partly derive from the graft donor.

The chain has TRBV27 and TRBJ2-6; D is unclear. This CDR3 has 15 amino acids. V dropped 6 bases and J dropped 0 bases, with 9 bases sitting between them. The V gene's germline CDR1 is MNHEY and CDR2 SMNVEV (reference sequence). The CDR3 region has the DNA TGTGCCAGCAGCCTATTGGGCTCTGGGGCCAACGTCCTGACTTTC. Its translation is CASSLLGSGANVLTF.

The CDR3 nucleotides are TGTGCCAGCAGCCCAGACGCTAACTATGGCTACACCTTC. Amino acid sequence: CASSPDANYGYTF. The genes are TRBV7-9 and TRBJ1-2, with D hard to call. The CDR3 length is 13 residues. Germline values: CDR1 SEHNR, CDR2 FQNEAQ (reference sequence). V lost 5 bases and J 0 bases, leaving 7 bases between the germline ends.

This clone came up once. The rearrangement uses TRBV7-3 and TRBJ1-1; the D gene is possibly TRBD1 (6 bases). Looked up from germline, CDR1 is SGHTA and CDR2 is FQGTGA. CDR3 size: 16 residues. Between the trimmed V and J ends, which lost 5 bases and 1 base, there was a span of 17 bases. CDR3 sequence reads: CASSQTRGAENTEAFF. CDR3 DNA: TGTGCCAGCAGCCAAACCCGGGGGGCAGAGAACACTGAAGCTTTCTTT. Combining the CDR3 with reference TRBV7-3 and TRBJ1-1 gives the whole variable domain GAGVSQTPSNKVTEKGKYVELRCDPISGHTALYWYRQSLGQGPEFLIYFQGTGAADDSGLPNDRFFAVRPEGSVSTLKIQRTERGDSAVYLCASSQTRGAENTEAFFGQGTRLTVV.

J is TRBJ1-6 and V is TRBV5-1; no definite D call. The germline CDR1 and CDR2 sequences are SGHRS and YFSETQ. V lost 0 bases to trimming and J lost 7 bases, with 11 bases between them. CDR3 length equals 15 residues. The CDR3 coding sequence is TGCGCCAGCAGCTTGGGGCAGTGGGGAAATTCACCCCTCCACTTT. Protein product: CASSLGQWGNSPLHF.

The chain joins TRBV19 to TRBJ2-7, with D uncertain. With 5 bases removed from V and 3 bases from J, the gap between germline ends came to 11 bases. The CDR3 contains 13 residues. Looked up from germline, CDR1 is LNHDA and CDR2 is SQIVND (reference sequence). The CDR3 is CASSFGLRYEQYF. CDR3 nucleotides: TGTGCCAGTAGTTTCGGCCTCCGCTACGAGCAGTACTTC. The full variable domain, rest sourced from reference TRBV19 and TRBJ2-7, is DGGITQSPKYLFRKEGQNVTLSCEQNLNHDAMYWYRQDPGQGLRLIYYSQIVNDFQKGDIAEGYSVSREKKESFPLTVTSAQKNPTAFYLCASSFGLRYEQYFGPGTRLTVT.

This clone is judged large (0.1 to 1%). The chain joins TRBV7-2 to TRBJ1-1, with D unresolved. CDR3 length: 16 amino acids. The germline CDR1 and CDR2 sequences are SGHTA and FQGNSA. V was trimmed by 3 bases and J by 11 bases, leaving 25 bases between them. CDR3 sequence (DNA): TGTGCCAGCAGCTTCATTTCCGTGGTTATCAGCGCCAGTGCTTTCTTT. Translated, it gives CASSFISVVISASAFF.

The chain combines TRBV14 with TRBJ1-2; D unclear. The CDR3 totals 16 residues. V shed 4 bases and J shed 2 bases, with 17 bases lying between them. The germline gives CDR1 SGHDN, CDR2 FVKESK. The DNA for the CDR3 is TGTGCCAGCAGCCCCAGAGGTTACTTTCGAAACTATGGCTACACCTTC. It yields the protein CASSPRGYFRNYGYTF.

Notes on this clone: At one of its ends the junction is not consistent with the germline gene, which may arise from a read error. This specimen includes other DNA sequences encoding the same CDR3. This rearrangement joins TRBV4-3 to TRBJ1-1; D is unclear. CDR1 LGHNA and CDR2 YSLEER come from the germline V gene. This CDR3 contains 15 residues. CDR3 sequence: CASSQDLGEGTEAFF. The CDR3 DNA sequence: TGCGCCAGCAGCCAAGATCTTGGGGAGGGCACTGAGGCTTTCTTT.

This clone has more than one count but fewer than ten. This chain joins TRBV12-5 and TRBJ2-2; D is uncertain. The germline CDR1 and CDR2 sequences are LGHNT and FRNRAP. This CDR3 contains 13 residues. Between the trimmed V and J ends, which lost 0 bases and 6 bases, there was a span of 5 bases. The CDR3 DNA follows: TGTGCTAGTGGTTTGGTACCAGCCGGGGAGCTGTTTTTT. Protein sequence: CASGLVPAGELFF.

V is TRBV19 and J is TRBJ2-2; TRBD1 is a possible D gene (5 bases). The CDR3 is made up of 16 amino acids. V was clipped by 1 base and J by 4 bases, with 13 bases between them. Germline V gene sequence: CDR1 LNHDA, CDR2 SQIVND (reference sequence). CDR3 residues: CASSIGSGASTGELFF. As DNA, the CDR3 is TGTGCCAGTAGTATAGGCTCTGGGGCGAGCACCGGGGAGCTGTTTTTT. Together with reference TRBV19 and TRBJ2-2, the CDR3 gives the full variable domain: DGGITQSPKYLFRKEGQNVTLSCEQNLNHDAMYWYRQDPGQGLRLIYYSQIVNDFQKGDIAEGYSVSREKKESFPLTVTSAQKNPTAFYLCASSIGSGASTGELFFGEGSRLTVL.

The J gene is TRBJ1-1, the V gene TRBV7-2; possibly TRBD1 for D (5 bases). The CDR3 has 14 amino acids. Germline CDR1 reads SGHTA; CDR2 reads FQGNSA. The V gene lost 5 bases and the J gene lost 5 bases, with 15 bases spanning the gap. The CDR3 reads CASSEKWGITEAFF. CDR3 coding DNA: TGTGCCAGCAGCGAAAAATGGGGGATTACTGAAGCTTTCTTT.

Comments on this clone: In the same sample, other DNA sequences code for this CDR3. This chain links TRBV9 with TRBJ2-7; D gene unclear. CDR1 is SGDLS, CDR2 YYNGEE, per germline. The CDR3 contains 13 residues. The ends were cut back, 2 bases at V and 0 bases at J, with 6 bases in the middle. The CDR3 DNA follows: TGTGCCAGCAGCGTGGCTCCCTCCTACGAGCAGTACTTC. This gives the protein CASSVAPSYEQYF.

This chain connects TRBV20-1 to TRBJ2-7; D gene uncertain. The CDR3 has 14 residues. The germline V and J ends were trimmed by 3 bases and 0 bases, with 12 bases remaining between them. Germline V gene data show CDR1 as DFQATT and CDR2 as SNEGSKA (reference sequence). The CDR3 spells CSASVPQSSYEQYF. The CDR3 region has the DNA TGCAGTGCTAGTGTCCCACAGAGCTCCTACGAGCAGTACTTC.

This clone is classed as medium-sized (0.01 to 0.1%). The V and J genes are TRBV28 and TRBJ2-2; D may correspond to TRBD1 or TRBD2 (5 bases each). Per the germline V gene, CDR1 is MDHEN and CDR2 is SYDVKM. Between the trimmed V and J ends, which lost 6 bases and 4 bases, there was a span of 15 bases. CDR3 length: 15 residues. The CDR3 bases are TGTGCCAGCAGCCCGACAGATGGGAGCACCGGGGAGCTGTTTTTT. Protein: CASSPTDGSTGELFF.

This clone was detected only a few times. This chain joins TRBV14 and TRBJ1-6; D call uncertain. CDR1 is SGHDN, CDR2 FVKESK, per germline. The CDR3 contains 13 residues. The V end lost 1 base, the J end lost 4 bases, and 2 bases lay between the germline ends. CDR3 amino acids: CASSQGYNSPLHF. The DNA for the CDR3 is TGTGCCAGCAGCCAAGGTTATAATTCACCCCTCCACTTT.

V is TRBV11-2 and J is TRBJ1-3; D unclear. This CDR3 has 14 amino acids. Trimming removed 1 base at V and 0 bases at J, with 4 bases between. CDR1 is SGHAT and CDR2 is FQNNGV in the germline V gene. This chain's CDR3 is CASSLAISGNTIYF. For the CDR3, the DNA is TGTGCCAGCAGCTTAGCAATCTCTGGAAACACCATATATTTT.

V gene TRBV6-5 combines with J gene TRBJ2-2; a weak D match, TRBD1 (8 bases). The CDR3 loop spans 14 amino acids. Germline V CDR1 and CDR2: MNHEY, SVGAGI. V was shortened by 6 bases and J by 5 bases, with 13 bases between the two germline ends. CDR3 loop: CASSHRGGTGELFF. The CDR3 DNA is TGTGCCAGCAGCCACAGGGGGGGGACCGGGGAGCTGTTTTTT.

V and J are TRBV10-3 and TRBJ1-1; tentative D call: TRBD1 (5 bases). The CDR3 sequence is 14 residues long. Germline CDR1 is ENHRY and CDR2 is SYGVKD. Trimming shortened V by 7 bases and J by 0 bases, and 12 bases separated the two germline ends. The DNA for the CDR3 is TGTGCCATCAAGTCCAGGGCCATGAACACTGAAGCTTTCTTT. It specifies CAIKSRAMNTEAFF.

Here the CDR3 reads CASSLMVEQFF. CDR3 nucleotide sequence: TGTGCCAGCAGCTTAATGGTTGAGCAGTTCTTC. The rearrangement joins TRBV7-9 to TRBJ2-1; D remains unclear. Germline V gene lookup returns CDR1 SEHNR and CDR2 FQNEAQ (reference sequence). The CDR3 is 11 residues long. The V gene lost 2 bases and the J gene lost 9 bases, with 5 bases spanning the gap.

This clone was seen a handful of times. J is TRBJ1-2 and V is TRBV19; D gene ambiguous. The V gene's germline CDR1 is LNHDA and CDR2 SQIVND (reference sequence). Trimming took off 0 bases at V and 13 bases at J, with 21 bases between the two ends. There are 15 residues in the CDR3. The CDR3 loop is CASSIDSTLRTSFTF. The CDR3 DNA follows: TGTGCCAGTAGTATAGATAGTACCCTCAGGACCTCCTTCACCTTC.

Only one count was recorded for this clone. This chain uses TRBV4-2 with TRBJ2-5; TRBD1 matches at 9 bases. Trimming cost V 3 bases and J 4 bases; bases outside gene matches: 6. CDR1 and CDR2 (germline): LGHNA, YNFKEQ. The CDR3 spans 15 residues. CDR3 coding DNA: TGTGCCAGCAGCCAGCCGGGACAGGGAGGAGAGACCCAGTACTTC. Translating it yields CASSQPGQGGETQYF.

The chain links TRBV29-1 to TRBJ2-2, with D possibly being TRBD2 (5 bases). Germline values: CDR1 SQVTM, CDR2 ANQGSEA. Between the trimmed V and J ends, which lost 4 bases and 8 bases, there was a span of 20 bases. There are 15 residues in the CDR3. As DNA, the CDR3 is TGCAGCGTTGGGATTAGGACCCCTCGGGAAGGGGAGCTGTTTTTT. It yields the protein CSVGIRTPREGELFF.

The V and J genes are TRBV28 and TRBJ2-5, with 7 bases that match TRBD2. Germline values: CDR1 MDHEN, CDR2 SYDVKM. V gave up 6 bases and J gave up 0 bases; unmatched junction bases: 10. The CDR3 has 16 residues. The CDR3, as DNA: TGTGCCAGCAGAACCCCCTCTAGCGGATACCAAGAGACCCAGTACTTC. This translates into CASRTPSSGYQETQYF.

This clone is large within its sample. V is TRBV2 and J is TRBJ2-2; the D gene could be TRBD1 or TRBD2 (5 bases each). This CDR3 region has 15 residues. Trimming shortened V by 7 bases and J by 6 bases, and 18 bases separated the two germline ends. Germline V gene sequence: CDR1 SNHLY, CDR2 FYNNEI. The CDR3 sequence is CASMGEGNLSGELFF. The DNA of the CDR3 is TGTGCCAGCATGGGAGAGGGGAATCTTTCCGGGGAGCTGTTTTTT.

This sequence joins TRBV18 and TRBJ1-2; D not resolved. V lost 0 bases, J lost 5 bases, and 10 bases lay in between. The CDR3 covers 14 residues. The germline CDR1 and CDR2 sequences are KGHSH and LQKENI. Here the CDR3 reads CASSPPGRKYGYTF. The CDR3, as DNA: TGTGCCAGCTCACCACCGGGGAGAAAGTATGGCTACACCTTC.

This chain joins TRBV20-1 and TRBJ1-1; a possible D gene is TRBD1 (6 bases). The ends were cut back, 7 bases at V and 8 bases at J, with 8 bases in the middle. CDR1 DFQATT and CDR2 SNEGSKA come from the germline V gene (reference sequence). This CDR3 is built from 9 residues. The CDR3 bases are TGCAGTGGGCAGGGGGAAGCTTTCTTT. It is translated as CSGQGEAFF.